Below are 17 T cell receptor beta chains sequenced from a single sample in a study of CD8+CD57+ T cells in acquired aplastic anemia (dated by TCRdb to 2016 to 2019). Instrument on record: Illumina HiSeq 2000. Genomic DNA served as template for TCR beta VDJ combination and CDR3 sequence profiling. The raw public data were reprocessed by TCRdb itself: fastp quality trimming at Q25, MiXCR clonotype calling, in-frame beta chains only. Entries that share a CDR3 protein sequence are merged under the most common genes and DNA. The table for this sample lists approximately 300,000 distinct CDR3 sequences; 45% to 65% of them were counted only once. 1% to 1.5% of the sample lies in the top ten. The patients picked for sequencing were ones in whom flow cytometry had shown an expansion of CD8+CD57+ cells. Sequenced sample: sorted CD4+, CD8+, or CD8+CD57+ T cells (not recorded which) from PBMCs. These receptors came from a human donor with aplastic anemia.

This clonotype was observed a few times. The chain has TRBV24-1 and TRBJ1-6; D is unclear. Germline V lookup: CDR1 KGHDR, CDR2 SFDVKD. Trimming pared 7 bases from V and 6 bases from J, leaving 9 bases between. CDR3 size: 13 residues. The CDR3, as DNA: TGTGCCACCAGGGAAGCTGCTAATTCACCCCTCCACTTT. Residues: CATREAANSPLHF.

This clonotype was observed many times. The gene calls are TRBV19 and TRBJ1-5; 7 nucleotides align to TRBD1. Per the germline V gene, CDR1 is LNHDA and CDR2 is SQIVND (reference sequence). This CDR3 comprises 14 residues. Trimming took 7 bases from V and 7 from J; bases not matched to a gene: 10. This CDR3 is CASKLQGSNQPQHF. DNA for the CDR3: TGTGCCAGTAAATTACAGGGGTCGAACCAGCCCCAGCATTTT.

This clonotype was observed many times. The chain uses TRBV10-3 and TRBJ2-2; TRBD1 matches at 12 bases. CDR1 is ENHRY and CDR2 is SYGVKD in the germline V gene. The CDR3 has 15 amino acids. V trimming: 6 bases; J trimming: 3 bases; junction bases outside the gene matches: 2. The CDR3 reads CAIRGTGGDTGELFF. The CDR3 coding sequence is TGTGCCATCAGGGGGACAGGGGGCGACACCGGGGAGCTGTTTTTT.

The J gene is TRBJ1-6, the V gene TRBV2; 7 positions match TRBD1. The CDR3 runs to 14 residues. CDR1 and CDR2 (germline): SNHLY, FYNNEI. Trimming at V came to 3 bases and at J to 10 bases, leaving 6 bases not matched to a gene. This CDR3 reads CASSDWDSVSPLHF. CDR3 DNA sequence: TGTGCCAGCAGTGATTGGGACAGTGTATCACCCCTCCACTTT.

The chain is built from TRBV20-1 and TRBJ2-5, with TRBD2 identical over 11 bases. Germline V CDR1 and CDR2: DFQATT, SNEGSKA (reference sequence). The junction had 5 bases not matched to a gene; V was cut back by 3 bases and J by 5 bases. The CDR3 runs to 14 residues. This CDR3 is CSASSGGVSETQYF. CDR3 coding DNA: TGCAGTGCTAGTAGCGGGGGGGTTAGTGAGACCCAGTACTTC.

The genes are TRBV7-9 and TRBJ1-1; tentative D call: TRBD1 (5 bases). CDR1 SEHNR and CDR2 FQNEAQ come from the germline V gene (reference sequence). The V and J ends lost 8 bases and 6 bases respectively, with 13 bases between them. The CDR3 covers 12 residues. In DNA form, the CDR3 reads TGTGCCAGCCTCCACGGGGGGGCTGAAGCTTTCTTT. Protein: CASLHGGAEAFF.

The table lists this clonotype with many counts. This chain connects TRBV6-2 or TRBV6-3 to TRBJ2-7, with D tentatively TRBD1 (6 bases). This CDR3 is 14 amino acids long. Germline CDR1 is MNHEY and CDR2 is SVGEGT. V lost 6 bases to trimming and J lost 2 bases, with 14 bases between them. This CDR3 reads CASRHRDTTYEQYF. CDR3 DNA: TGTGCCAGCAGGCACCGGGACACTACCTACGAGCAGTACTTC.

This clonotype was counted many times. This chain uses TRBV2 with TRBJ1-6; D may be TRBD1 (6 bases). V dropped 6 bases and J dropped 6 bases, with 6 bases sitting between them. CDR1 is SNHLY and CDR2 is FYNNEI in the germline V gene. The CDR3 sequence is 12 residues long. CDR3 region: CASRDSNSPLHF. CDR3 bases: TGTGCCAGCAGGGACAGTAATTCACCCCTCCACTTT.

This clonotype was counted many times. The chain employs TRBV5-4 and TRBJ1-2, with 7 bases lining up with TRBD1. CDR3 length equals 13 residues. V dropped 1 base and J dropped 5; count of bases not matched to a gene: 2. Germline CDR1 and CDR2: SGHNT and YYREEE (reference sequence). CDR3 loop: CASSLTGEYGYTF. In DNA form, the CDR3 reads TGTGCCAGCAGCTTGACAGGGGAGTATGGCTACACCTTC.

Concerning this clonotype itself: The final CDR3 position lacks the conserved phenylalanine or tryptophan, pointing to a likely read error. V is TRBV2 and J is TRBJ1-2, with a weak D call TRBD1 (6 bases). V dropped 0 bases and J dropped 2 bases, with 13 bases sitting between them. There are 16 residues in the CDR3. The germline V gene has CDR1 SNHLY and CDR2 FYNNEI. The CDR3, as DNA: TGTGCCAGCAGTGAAGCCCACAGGGTAGGAAACTATGGCTACACCATC. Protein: CASSEAHRVGNYGYTI.

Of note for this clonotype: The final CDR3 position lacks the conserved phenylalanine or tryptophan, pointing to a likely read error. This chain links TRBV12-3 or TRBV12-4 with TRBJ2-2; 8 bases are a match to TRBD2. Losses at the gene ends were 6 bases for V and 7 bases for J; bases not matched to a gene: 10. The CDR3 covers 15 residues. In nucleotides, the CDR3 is TGTGCCAGCAGCCTCCTCGGACTAGCAATCGGGGAGCTGTTTCTT. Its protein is CASSLLGLAIGELFL.

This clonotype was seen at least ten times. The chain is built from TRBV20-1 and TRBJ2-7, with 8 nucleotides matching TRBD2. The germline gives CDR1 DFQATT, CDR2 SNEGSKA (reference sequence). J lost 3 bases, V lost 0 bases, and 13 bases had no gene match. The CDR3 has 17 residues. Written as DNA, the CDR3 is TGCAGTGCTAGAGATACGGGGTTCAGCGGGGGAGGCTACGAGCAGTACTTC. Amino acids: CSARDTGFSGGGYEQYF.

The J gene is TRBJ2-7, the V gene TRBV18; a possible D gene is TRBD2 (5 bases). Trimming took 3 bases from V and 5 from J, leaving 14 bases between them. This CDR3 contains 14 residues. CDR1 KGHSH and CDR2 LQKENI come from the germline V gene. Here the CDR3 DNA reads TGTGCCAGCTCACCGGGGAGACGGAGCGACGAGCAGTACTTC. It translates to CASSPGRRSDEQYF.

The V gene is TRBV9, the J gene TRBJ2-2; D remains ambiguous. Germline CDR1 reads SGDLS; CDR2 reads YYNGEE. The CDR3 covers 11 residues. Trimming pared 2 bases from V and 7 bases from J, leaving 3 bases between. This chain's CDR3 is CASSVDGELFF. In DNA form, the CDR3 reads TGTGCCAGCAGCGTCGACGGGGAGCTGTTTTTT.

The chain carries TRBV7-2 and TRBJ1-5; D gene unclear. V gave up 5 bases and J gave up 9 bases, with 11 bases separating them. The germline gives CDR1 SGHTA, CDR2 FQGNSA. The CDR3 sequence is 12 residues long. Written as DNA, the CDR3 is TGTGCCAGCAGCCCTGGGCAGTTGCCCCAGCATTTT. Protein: CASSPGQLPQHF.

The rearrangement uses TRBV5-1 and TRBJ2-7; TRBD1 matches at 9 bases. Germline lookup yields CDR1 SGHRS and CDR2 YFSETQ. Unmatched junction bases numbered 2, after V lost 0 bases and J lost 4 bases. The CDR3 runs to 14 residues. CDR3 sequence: CASSLDGTGYEQYF. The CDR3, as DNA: TGCGCCAGCAGCTTGGATGGGACAGGGTACGAGCAGTACTTC.

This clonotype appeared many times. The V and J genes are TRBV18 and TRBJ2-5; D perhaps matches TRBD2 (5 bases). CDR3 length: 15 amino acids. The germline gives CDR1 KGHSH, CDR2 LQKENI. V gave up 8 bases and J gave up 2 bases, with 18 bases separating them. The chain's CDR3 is CASKGSDLPQETQYF. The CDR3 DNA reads TGTGCCAGCAAAGGGAGCGACTTGCCGCAAGAGACCCAGTACTTC.